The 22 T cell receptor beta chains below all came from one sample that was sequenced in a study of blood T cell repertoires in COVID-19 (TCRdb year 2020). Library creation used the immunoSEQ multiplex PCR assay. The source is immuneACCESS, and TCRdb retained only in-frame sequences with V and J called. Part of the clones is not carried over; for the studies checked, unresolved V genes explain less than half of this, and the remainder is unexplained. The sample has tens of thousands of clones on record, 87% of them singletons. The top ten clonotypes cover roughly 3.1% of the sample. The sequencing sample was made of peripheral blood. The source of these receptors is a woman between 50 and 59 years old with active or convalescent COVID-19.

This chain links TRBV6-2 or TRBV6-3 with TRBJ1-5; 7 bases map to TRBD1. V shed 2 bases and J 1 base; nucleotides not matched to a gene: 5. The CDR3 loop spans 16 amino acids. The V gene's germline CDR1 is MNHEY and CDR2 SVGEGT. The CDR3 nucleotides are TGTGCCAGCAGTTACGCCGGGACAGAGAGCAATCAGCCCCAGCATTTT. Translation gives CASSYAGTESNQPQHF.

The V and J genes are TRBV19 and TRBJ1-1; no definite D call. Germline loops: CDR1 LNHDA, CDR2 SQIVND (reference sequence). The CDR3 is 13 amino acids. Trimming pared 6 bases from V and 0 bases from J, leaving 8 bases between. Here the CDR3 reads CASRYQLNTEAFF. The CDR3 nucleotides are TGTGCCAGTAGATATCAGTTGAACACTGAAGCTTTCTTT.

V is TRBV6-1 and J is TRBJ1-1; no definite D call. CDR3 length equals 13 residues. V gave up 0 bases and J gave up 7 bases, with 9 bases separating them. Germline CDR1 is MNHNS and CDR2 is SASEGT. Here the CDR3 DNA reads TGTGCCAGCAGTGAAGCGCTTGGGCTTGAAGCTTTCTTT. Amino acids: CASSEALGLEAFF.

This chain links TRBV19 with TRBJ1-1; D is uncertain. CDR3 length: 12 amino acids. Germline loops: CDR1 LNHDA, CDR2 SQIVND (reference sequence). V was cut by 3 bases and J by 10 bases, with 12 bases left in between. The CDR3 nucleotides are TGTGCCAGTAGTATGCTGAGGGCGGGAGCTTTCTTT. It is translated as CASSMLRAGAFF.

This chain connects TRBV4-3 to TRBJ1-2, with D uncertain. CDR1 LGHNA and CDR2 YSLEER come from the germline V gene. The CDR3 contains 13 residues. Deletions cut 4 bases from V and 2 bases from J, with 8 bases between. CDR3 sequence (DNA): TGCGCCAGCAGCCCTAATTCCAACTATGGCTACACCTTC. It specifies CASSPNSNYGYTF.

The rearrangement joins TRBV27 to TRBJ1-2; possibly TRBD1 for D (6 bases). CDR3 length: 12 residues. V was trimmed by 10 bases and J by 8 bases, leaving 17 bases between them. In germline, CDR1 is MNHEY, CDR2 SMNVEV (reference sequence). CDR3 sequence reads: CATKGGGRGYTF. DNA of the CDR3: TGTGCCACGAAGGGGGGGGGCCGGGGCTACACCTTC.

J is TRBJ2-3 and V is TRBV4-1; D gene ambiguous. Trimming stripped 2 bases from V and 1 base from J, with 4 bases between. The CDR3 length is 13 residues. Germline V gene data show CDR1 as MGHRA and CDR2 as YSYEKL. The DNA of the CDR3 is TGCGCCAGCAGCCAATTAGGCACAGATACGCAGTATTTT. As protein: CASSQLGTDTQYF.

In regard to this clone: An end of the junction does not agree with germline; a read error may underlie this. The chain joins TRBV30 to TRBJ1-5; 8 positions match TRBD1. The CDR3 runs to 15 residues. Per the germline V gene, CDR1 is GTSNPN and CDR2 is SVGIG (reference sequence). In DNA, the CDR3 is TGTGCCTGGAGTGTACGCAACAGGGGGAATCAGTCCCAGCATTTT. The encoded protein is CAWSVRNRGNQSQHF.

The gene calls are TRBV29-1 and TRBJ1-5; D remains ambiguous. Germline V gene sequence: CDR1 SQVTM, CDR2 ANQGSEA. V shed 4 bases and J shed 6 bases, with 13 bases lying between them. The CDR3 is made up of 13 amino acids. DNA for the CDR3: TGCAGCGTTGCGTCCGGGTACGGTCAGCCCCAGCATTTT. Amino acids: CSVASGYGQPQHF.

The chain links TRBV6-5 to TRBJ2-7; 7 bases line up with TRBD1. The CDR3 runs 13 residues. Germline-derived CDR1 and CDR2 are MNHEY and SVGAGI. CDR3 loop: CGSRLNRGGEQYF. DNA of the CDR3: TGTGGTTCTCGCCTAAACAGGGGTGGCGAGCAGTACTTC.

This CDR3 is CATSRGLAGRSAQAKNIQYF. The CDR3 bases are TGTGCCACCAGCAGAGGACTAGCGGGGCGTTCCGCTCAAGCCAAAAACATTCAGTACTTC. The rearrangement links TRBV15 to TRBJ2-4, with 11 bases matching TRBD2. This CDR3 spans 20 amino acids. From germline, CDR1 is LNHNV and CDR2 YYDKDF (reference sequence). Unmatched junction bases numbered 11, after V lost 1 base and J lost 0 bases.

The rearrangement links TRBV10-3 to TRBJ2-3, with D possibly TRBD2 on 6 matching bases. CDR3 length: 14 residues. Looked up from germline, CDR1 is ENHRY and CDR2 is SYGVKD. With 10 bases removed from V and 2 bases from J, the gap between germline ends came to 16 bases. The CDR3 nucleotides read TGTGCCACGTCACGGGACTTACCCACAGATACGCAGTATTTT. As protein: CATSRDLPTDTQYF.

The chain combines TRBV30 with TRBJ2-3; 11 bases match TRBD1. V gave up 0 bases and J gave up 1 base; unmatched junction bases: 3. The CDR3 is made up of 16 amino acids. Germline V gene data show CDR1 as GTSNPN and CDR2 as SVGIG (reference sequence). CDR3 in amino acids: CAWSVLGQGGTDTQYF. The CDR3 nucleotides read TGTGCCTGGAGTGTACTGGGACAGGGGGGCACAGATACGCAGTATTTT. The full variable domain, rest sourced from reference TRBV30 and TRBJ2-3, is SQTIHQWPATLVQPVGSPLSLECTVEGTSNPNLYWYRQAAGRGLQLLFYSVGIGQISSEVPQNLSASRPQDRQFILSSKKLLLSDSGFYLCAWSVLGQGGTDTQYFGPGTRLTVL.

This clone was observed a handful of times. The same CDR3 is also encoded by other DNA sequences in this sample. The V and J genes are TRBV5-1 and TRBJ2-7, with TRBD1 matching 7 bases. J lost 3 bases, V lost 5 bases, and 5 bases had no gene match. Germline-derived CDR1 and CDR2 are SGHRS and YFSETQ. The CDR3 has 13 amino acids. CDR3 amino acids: CASSPTGDYEQYF. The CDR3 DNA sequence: TGCGCCAGCAGTCCTACAGGGGACTACGAGCAGTACTTC.

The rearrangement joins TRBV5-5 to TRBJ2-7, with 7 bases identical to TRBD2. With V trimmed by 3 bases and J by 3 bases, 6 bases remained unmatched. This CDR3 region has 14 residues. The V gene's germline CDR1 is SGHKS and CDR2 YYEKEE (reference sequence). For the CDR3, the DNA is TGTGCCAGCAGCTCCCTCGGGGGGTTCTACGAGCAGTACTTC. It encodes CASSSLGGFYEQYF.

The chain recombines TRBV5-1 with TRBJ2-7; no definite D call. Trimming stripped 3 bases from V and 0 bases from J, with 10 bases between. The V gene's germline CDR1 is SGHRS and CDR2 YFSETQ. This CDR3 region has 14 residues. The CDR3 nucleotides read TGCGCCAGCAGCTGGGCCGCTACCTCCTACGAGCAGTACTTC. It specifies CASSWAATSYEQYF.

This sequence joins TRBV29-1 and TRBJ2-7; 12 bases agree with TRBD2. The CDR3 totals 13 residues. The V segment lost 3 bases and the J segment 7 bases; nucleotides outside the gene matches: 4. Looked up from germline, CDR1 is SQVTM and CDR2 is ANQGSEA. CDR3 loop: CSVDKTSGGEQYF. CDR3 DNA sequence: TGCAGCGTTGATAAGACTAGCGGGGGAGAGCAGTACTTC.

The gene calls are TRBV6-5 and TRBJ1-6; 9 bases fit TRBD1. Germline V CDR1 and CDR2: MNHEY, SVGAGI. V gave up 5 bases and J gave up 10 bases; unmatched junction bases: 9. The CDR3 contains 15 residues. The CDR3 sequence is CASSRGQGYRSPLHF. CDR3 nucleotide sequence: TGTGCCAGCAGTCGGGGACAGGGATACAGATCACCCCTCCACTTT.

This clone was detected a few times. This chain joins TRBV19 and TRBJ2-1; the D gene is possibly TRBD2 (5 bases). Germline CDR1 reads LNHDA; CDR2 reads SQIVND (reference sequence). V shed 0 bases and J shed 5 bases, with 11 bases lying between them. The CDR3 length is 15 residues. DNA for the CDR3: TGTGCCAGTAGTATAGAAACGGGGTACCACAATGAGCAGTTCTTC. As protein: CASSIETGYHNEQFF.

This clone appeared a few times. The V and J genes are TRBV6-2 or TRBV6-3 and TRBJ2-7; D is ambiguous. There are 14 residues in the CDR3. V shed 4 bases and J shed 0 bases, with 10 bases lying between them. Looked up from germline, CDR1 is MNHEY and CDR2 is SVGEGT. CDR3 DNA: TGTGCCAGCAGTTGGCACAAATCCTCCTACGAGCAGTACTTC. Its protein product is CASSWHKSSYEQYF.

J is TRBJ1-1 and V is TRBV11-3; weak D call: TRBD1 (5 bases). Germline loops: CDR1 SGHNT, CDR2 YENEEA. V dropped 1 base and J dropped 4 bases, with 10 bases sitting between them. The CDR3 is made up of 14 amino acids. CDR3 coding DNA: TGTGCCAGCAGCTTAGGACAGTCGTCCACTGAAGCTTTCTTT. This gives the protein CASSLGQSSTEAFF.

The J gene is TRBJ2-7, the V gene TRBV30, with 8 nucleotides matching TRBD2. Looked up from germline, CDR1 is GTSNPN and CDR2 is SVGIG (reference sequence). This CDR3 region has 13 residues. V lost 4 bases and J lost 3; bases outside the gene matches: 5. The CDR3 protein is CAWTPGLGYEQYF. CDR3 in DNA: TGTGCCTGGACTCCGGGACTAGGCTACGAGCAGTACTTC.